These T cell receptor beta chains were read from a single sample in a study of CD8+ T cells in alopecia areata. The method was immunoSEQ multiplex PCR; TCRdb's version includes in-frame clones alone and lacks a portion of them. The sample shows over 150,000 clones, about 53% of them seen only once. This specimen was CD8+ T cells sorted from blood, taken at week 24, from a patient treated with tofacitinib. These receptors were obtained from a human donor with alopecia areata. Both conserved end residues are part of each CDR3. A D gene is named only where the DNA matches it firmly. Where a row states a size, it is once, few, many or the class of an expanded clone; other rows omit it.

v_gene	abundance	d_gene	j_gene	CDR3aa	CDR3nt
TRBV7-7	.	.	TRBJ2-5	CASSLEGLRETQYF	TGTGCCAGCAGCTTAGAGGGTTTGAGAGAGACCCAGTACTTC
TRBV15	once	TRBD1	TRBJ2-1	CATSGYGTGDNNEQFF	TGTGCCACCAGCGGGTATGGGACAGGGGACAACAATGAGCAGTTCTTC
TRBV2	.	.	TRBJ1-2	CASRINLMDSIYGYTF	TGTGCCAGCAGAATAAATCTTATGGACAGCATCTATGGCTACACCTTC
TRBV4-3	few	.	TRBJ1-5	CASSQERGKPQHF	TGCGCCAGCAGCCAAGAACGGGGAAAGCCCCAGCATTTT
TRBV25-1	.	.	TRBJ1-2	CASSVGPGLGYTF	TGTGCCAGCAGTGTGGGGCCCGGGTTGGGCTACACCTTC
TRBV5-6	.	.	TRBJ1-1	CASSLTMNTEAFF	TGTGCCAGCAGCTTGACTATGAACACTGAAGCTTTCTTT
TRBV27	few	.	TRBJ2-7	CASSFPLQGKYEQYF	TGTGCCAGCAGTTTCCCACTACAGGGTAAATACGAGCAGTACTTC
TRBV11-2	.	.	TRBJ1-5	CASSPGGNQPQHF	TGTGCCAGCAGTCCAGGTGGCAATCAGCCCCAGCATTTT
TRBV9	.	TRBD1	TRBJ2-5	CASSRTGQGETQYF	TGTGCCAGCAGCCGCACCGGACAGGGGGAGACCCAGTACTTC
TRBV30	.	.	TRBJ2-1	CAWTNHLSYNEQFF	TGTGCCTGGACTAACCATCTCTCCTACAATGAGCAGTTCTTC
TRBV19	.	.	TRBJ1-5	CASSMAGNSNQPQHF	TGTGCCAGTAGTATGGCGGGAAATAGCAATCAGCCCCAGCATTTT
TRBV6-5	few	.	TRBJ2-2	CASSFGYTGELFF	TGTGCCAGCAGTTTCGGCTACACCGGGGAGCTGTTTTTT
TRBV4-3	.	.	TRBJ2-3	CASSPGRTHTDTQYF	TGCGCCAGCAGCCCCGGACGGACGCACACAGATACGCAGTATTTT
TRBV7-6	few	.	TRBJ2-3	CASSSRGSDTQYF	TGTGCCAGCAGCAGCCGGGGCTCAGATACGCAGTATTTT
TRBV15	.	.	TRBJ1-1	CATSRDKRRTEAFF	TGTGCCACCAGCAGAGATAAGCGGAGGACTGAAGCTTTCTTT
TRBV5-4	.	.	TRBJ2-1	CASSPGQYEQFF	TGTGCCAGCAGCCCGGGGCAGTATGAGCAGTTCTTC
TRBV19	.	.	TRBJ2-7	CASSIVARGMGEQYF	TGTGCCAGTAGTATAGTGGCCAGGGGAATGGGCGAGCAGTACTTC
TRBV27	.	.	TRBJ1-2	CASSGRNYGYTF	TGTGCCAGCAGCGGCAGGAACTATGGCTACACCTTC
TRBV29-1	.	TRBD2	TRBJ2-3	CSVEPSGVPDTQYF	TGCAGCGTTGAACCTAGCGGGGTTCCAGATACGCAGTATTTT
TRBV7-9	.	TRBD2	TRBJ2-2	CASSLTSGGLQNTGELFF	TGTGCCAGCAGCTTAACTAGCGGGGGCCTACAAAACACCGGGGAGCTGTTTTTT
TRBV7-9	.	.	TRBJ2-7	CASSLVQYEQYF	TGTGCCAGCAGCCTTGTGCAGTACGAGCAGTACTTC
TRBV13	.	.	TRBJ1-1	CASSYGQTNTEAFF	TGTGCCAGCAGCTATGGACAGACGAACACTGAAGCTTTCTTT
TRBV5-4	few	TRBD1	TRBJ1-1	CASREGGDGTEAFF	TGTGCCAGCAGGGAAGGGGGCGACGGCACTGAAGCTTTCTTT
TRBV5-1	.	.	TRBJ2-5	CASSLIDTTRETQYF	TGCGCCAGCAGCTTGATCGACACAACTAGGGAGACCCAGTACTTC
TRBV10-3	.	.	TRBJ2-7	CAFPPAGTTYEQYF	TGTGCCTTTCCCCCAGCGGGGACAACCTACGAGCAGTACTTC
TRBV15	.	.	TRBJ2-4	CATSEDRQYKNIQYF	TGTGCCACCAGCGAAGACAGGCAATACAAAAACATTCAGTACTTC
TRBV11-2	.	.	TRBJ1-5	CASSLESGDNQPQHF	TGTGCCAGCAGCTTAGAGTCGGGGGACAATCAGCCCCAGCATTTT
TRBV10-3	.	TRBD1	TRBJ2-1	CAISEGTGPNEQFF	TGTGCCATCAGTGAGGGGACAGGCCCCAATGAGCAGTTCTTC
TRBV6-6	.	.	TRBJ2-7	CASSYLPPCEQYF	TGTGCCAGCAGTTACCTTCCTCCATGCGAGCAGTACTTC
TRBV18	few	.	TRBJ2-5	CASSRAVETQYF	TGTGCCAGCTCACGGGCAGTAGAGACCCAGTACTTC
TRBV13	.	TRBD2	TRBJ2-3	CASRSGSGTDTQYF	TGTGCCAGCAGAAGCGGGAGCGGCACAGATACGCAGTATTTT
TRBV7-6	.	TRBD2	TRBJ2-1	CASSGGAIDEQFF	TGTGCCAGTAGCGGGGGGGCCATCGATGAGCAGTTCTTC
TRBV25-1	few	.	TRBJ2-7	CASREGYEQYF	TGTGCCAGCAGAGAAGGGTACGAGCAGTACTTC
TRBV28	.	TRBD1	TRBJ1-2	CASSLSDRAAGYTF	TGTGCCAGCAGTTTATCAGACAGGGCTGCGGGCTACACCTTC
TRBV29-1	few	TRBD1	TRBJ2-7	CSARQGYEQYF	TGCAGCGCACGACAGGGCTACGAGCAGTACTTC
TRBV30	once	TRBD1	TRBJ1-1	CAWREISDRAADTEAFF	TGTGCCTGGAGAGAAATATCGGACAGGGCTGCAGACACTGAAGCTTTCTTT
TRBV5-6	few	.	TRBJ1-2	CASSSGSGVPIYGYTF	TGTGCCAGCAGCTCCGGGTCTGGAGTCCCCATCTATGGCTACACCTTC
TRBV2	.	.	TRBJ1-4	CASSEAIATNEKLFF	TGTGCCAGCAGTGAAGCGATAGCAACTAATGAAAAACTGTTTTTT
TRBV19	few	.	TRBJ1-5	CASSITSGQPQHF	TGTGCCAGTAGTATAACCTCCGGGCAGCCCCAGCATTTT
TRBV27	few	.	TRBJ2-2	CASSFGGTGELFF	TGTGCCAGCAGTTTTGGGGGAACCGGGGAGCTGTTTTTT
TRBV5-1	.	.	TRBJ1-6	CASSLGGSGNSPLHF	TGCGCCAGCAGCTTGGGAGGCTCGGGTAATTCACCCCTCCACTTT
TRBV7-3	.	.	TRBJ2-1	CASSPGHDEQFF	TGTGCCAGCAGTCCCGGACACGATGAGCAGTTCTTC
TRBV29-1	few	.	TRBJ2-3	CSVFGSRDTQYF	TGCAGCGTTTTTGGCAGTCGAGATACGCAGTATTTT
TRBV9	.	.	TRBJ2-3	CASSDGPADTQYF	TGTGCCAGCAGCGACGGCCCAGCAGATACGCAGTATTTT
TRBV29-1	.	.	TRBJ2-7	CSVVPGTTYEQYF	TGCAGCGTTGTTCCGGGGACCACCTACGAGCAGTACTTC